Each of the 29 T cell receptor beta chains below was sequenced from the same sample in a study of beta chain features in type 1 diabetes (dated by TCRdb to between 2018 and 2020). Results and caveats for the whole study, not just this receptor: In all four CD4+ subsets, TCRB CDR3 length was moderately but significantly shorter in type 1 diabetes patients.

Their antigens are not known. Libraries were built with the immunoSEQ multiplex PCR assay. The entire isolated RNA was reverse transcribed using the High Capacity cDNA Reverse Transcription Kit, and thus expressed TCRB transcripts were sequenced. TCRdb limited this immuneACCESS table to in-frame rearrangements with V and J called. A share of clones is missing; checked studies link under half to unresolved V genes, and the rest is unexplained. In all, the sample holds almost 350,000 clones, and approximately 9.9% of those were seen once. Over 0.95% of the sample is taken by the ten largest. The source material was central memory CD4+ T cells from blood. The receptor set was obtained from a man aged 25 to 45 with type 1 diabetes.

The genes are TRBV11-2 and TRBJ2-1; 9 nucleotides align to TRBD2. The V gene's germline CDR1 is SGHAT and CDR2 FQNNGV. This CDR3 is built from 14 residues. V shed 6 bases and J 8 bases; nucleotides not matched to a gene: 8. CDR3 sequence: CASSSILAGYEQFF. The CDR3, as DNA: TGTGCCAGCAGTTCGATTCTAGCGGGGTATGAGCAGTTCTTC.

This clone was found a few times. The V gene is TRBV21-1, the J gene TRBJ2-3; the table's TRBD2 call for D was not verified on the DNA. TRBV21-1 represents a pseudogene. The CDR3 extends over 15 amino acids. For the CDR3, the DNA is TGTGCCAGCAGCAAAGGTGGGCTAGCAACAGATACGCAGTATTTT. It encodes CASSKGGLATDTQYF.

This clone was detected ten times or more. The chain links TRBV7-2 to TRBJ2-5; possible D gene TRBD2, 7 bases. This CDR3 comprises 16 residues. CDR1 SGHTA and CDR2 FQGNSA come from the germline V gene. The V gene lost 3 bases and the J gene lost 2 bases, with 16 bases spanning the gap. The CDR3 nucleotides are TGTGCCAGCAGCTTTGGAGGCGGGGGCCAACAAGAGACCCAGTACTTC. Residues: CASSFGGGGQQETQYF. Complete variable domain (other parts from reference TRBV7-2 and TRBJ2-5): GAGVSQSPSNKVTEKGKDVELRCDPISGHTALYWYRQSLGQGLEFLIYFQGNSAPDKSGLPSDRFSAERTGGSVSTLTIQRTQQEDSAVYLCASSFGGGGQQETQYFGPGTRLLVL.

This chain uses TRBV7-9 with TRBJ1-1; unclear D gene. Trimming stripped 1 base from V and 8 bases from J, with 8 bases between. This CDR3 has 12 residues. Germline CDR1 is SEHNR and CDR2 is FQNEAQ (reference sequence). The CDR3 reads CASSLVVREAFF. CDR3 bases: TGTGCCAGCAGCTTAGTCGTTAGGGAAGCTTTCTTT.

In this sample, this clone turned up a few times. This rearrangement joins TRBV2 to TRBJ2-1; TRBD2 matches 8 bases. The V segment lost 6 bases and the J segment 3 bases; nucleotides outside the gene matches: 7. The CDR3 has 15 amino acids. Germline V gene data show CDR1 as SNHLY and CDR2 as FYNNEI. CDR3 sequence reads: CASRLTSGIYNEQFF. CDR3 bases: TGTGCCAGCAGGCTAACTAGCGGAATCTACAATGAGCAGTTCTTC.

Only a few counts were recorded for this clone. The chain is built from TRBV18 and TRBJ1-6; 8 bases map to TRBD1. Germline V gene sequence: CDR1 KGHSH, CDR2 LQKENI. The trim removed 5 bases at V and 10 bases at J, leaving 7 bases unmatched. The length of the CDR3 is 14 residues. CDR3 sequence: CASSAPGQVSPLHF. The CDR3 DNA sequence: TGTGCCAGCTCAGCTCCGGGACAGGTATCACCCCTCCACTTT.

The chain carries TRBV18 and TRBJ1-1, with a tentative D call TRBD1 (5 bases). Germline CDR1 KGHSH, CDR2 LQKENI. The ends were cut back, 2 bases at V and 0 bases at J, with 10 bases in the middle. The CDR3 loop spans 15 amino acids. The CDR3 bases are TGTGCCAGCTCACCAGACAGTAAAATGAACACTGAAGCTTTCTTT. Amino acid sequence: CASSPDSKMNTEAFF.

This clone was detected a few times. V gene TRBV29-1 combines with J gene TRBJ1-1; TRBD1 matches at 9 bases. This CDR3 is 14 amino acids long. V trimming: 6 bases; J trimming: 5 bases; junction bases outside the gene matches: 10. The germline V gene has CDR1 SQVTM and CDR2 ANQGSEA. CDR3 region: CSVKTGGAGTEAFF. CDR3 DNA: TGCAGCGTAAAAACAGGGGGCGCAGGGACTGAAGCTTTCTTT. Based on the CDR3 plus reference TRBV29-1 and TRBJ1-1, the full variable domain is SAVISQKPSRDICQRGTSLTIQCQVDSQVTMMFWYRQQPGQSLTLIATANQGSEATYESGFVIDKFPISRPNLTFSTLTVSNMSPEDSSIYLCSVKTGGAGTEAFFGQGTRLTVV.

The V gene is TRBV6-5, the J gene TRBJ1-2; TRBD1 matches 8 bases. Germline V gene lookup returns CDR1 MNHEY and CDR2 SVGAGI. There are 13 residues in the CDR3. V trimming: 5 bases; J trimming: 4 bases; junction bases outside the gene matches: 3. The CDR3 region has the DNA TGTGCCAGCAGTCTGGACAGGGCCTATGGCTACACCTTC. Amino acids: CASSLDRAYGYTF.

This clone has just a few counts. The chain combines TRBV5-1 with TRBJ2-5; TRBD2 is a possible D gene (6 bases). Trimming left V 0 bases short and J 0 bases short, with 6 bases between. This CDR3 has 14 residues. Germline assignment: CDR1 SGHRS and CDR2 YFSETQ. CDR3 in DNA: TGCGCCAGCAGCTTGGCTAGCGACCAAGAGACCCAGTACTTC. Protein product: CASSLASDQETQYF.

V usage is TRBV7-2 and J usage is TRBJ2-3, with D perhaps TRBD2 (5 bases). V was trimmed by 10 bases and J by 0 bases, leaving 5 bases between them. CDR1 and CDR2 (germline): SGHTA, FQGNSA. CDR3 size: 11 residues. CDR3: CATGSTDTQYF. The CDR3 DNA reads TGTGCCACGGGGAGCACAGATACGCAGTATTTT.

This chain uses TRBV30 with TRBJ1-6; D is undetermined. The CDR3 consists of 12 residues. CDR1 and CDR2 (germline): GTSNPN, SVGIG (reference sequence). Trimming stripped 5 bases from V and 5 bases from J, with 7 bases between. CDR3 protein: CAWGGHNSPLHF. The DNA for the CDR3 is TGTGCCTGGGGCGGCCATAATTCACCCCTCCACTTT.

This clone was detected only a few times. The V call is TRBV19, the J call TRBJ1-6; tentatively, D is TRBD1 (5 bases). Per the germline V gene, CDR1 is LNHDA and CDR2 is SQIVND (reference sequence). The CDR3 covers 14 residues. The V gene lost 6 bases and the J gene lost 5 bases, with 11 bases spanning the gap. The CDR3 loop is CASRTGGNNSPLHF. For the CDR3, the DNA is TGTGCCAGTAGGACCGGGGGGAATAATTCACCCCTCCACTTT.

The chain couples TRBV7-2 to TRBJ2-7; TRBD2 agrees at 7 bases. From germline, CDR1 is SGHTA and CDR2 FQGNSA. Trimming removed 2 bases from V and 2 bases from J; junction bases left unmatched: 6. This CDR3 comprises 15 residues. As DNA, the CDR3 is TGTGCCAGCAGCTTATTACGGGGGGTCGCCTACGAGCAGTACTTC. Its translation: CASSLLRGVAYEQYF.

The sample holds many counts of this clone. The CDR3 here is CASVYLAGTGNTIYF. The CDR3 DNA sequence: TGCGCCAGCGTCTACCTAGCGGGGACTGGAAACACCATATATTTT. This chain connects TRBV23-1 to TRBJ1-3; D remains unclear. TRBV23-1 is an ORF, with its function uncertain. Trimming took off 8 bases at V and 2 bases at J, with 16 bases between the two ends. CDR3 length: 15 residues.

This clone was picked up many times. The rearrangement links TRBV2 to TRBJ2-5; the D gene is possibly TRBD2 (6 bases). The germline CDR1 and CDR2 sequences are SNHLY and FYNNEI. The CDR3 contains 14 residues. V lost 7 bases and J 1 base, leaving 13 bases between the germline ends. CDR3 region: CASIEGGVQETQYF. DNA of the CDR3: TGTGCCAGCATCGAAGGAGGGGTCCAAGAGACCCAGTACTTC.

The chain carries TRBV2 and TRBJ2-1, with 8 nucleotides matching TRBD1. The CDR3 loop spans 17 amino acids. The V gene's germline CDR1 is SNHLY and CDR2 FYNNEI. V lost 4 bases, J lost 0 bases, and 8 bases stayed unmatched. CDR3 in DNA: TGTGCCAGCAGTGTCTATGCAGGGGGCTACTCCTACAATGAGCAGTTCTTC. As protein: CASSVYAGGYSYNEQFF.

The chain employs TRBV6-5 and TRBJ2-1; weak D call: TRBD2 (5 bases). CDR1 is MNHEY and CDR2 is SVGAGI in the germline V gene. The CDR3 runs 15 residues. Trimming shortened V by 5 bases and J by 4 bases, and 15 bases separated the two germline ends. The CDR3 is CASSARGVVYNEQFF. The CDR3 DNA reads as TGTGCCAGCAGTGCCCGGGGAGTCGTGTACAATGAGCAGTTCTTC.

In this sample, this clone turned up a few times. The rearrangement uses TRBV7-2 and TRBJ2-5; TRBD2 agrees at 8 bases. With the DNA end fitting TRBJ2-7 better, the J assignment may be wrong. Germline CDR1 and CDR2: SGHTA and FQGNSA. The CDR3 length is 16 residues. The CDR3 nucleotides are TGTGCCAGCAGCCCCCAGGCCGTTAGCGGGATTTACGAGCAGTACTTC. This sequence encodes CASSPQAVSGIYEQYF.

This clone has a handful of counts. The CDR3 region is CASSPRDRDRPPNEQYF. In DNA form, the CDR3 reads TGTGCCAGCTCACCGCGAGATCGGGACAGGCCACCTAACGAGCAGTACTTC. The genes are TRBV18 and TRBJ2-7, with 8 bases identical to TRBD1. Germline V gives CDR1 KGHSH, CDR2 LQKENI. The junction had 15 bases not matched to a gene; V was cut back by 3 bases and J by 5 bases. The CDR3 length is 17 residues.

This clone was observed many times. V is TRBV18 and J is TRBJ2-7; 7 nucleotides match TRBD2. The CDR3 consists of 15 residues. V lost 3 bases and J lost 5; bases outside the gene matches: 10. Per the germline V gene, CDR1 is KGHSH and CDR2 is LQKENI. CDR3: CASSPYSGGEHEQYF. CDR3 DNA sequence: TGTGCCAGCTCACCGTACTCGGGAGGTGAACACGAGCAGTACTTC. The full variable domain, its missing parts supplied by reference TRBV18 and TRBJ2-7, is NAGVMQNPRHLVRRRGQEARLRCSPMKGHSHVYWYRQLPEEGLKFMVYLQKENIIDESGMPKERFSAEFPKEGPSILRIQQVVRGDSAAYFCASSPYSGGEHEQYFGPGTRLTVT.

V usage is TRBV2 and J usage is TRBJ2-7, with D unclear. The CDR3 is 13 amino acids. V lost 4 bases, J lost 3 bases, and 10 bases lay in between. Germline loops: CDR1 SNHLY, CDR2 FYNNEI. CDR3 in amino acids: CASSAQDLYEQYF. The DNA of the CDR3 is TGTGCCAGCAGTGCCCAGGACCTCTACGAGCAGTACTTC.

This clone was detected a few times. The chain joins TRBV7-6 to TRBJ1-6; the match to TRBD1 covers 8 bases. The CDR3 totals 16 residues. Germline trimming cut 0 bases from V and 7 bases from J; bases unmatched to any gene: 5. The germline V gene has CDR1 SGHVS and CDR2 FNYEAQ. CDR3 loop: CASSLALAGGNSPLHF. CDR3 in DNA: TGTGCCAGCAGCTTAGCGCTCGCAGGGGGCAATTCACCCCTCCACTTT. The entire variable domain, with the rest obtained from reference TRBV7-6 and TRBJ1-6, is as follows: GAGVSQSPRYKVTKRGQDVALRCDPISGHVSLYWYRQALGQGPEFLTYFNYEAQQDKSGLPNDRFSAERPEGSISTLTIQRTEQRDSAMYRCASSLALAGGNSPLHFGNGTRLTVT.

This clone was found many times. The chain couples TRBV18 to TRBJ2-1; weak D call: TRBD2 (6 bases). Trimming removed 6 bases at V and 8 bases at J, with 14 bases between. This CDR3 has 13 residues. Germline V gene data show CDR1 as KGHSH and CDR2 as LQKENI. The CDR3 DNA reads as TGTGCCAGCTCCCTGGGGGTAGCGGATGAGCAGTTCTTC. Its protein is CASSLGVADEQFF.

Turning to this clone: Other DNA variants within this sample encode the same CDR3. The CDR3 loop reads CASSLTGNTEAFF. CDR3 nucleotides: TGTGCCAGCAGTTTGACAGGGAACACTGAAGCTTTCTTT. The genes are TRBV7-2 and TRBJ1-1, with a possible D match to TRBD1 (6 bases). The germline V gene has CDR1 SGHTA and CDR2 FQGNSA. V gave up 6 bases and J gave up 1 base, with 9 bases separating them. The CDR3 length is 13 residues.

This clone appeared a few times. The CDR3 region has the DNA TGTGCCAGCAGCTTCGGACAGTGGAACACTGAAGCTTTCTTT. Amino acid sequence: CASSFGQWNTEAFF. V gene TRBV7-9 combines with J gene TRBJ1-1; D is possibly TRBD1 (6 bases). CDR1 and CDR2 from the germline V gene are SEHNR and FQNEAQ (reference sequence). V was shortened by 3 bases and J by 1 base, with 9 bases between the two germline ends. The CDR3 sequence is 14 residues long.

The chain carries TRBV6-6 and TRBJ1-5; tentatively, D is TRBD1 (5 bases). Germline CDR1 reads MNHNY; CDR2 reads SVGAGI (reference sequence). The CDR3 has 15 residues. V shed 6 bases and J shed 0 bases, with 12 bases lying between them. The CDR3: CASRQTENSNQPQHF. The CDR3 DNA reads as TGTGCCAGCAGGCAGACAGAAAATAGCAATCAGCCCCAGCATTTT.

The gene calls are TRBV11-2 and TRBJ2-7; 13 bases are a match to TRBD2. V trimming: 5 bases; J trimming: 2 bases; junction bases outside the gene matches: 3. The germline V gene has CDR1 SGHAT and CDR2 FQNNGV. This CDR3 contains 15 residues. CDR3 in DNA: TGTGCCAGCAGCCACGGGACTAGCGGGACCTACGAGCAGTACTTC. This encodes CASSHGTSGTYEQYF.

The CDR3 nucleotides are TGTGCCAGCAGCACCCAGGTCCGAAGCTCCTACGAGCAGTACTTC. Translated: CASSTQVRSSYEQYF. This rearrangement joins TRBV6-5 to TRBJ2-7; D gene uncertain. Trimming stripped 6 bases from V and 0 bases from J, with 15 bases between. Germline CDR1 MNHEY, CDR2 SVGAGI. This CDR3 is built from 15 residues.